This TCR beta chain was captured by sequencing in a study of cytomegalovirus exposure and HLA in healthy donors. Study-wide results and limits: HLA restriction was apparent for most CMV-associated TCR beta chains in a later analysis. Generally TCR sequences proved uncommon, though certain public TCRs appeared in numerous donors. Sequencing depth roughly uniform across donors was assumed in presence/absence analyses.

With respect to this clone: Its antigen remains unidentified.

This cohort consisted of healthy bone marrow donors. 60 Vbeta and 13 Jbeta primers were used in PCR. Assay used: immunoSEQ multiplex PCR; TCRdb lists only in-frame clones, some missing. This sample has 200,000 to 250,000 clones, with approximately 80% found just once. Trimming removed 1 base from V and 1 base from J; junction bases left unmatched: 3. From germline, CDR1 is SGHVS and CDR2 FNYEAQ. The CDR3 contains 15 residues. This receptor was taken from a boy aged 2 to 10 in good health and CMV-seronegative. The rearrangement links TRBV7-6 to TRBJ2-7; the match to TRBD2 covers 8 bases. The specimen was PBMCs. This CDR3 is CASSLEVAGSYEQYF. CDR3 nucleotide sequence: TGTGCCAGCAGCTTAGAGGTAGCGGGGTCCTACGAGCAGTACTTC.